These 8 T cell receptor beta chains came from one sample sequenced in a study of cytomegalovirus exposure and HLA in healthy donors. Vbeta (60) and Jbeta (13) primers were used in the PCR. Data came from immunoSEQ multiplex PCR; TCRdb stores just in-frame clones and leaves some out. The table lists more than 85,000 clones, around three quarters of them singletons. Sequenced sample: PBMCs. The source is a female donor in good health and CMV-seropositive.

The chain has TRBV27 and TRBJ1-4; D not certain. This CDR3 is built from 16 residues. Trimming removed 5 bases at V and 12 bases at J, with 25 bases between. Germline assignment: CDR1 MNHEY and CDR2 SMNVEV (reference sequence). CDR3 DNA sequence: TGTGCCAGCAGTGGGAACCCTCGGACTGGGATGGGAGAACTGTTTTTT. Translating gives CASSGNPRTGMGELFF.

The J gene is TRBJ1-1, the V gene TRBV6-1; the D gene is possibly TRBD1 (6 bases). V was trimmed by 0 bases and J by 9 bases, leaving 14 bases between them. The CDR3 has 14 amino acids. Looked up from germline, CDR1 is MNHNS and CDR2 is SASEGT. DNA for the CDR3: TGTGCCAGCAGTGAAGCCTACAGGGCGGAAAAAGCTTTCTTT. It encodes CASSEAYRAEKAFF.

The chain links TRBV19 to TRBJ1-1, with D possibly being TRBD1 (5 bases). The V gene lost 6 bases and the J gene lost 1 base, with 9 bases spanning the gap. Germline V gives CDR1 LNHDA, CDR2 SQIVND (reference sequence). The CDR3 spans 13 residues. The CDR3 here is CASREGQNTEAFF. CDR3 coding DNA: TGTGCCAGTAGGGAGGGGCAGAACACTGAAGCTTTCTTT.

The rearrangement links TRBV7-2 to TRBJ2-7; 8 bases line up with TRBD2. V lost 7 bases and J lost 0; bases outside the gene matches: 14. In germline, CDR1 is SGHTA, CDR2 FQGNSA. The CDR3 spans 17 residues. The CDR3 spells CASTLLSGEAPSYEQYF. The CDR3 coding sequence is TGTGCCAGCACCCTCCTTAGCGGGGAAGCCCCCTCCTACGAGCAGTACTTC.

The DNA for the CDR3 is TGTGCCTGCTCAAGGGCCGGGAATAATTCACCCCTCCACTTT. This gives the protein CACSRAGNNSPLHF. This chain connects TRBV30 to TRBJ1-6; D is unresolved. With 6 bases removed from V and 5 bases from J, the gap between germline ends came to 14 bases. The length of the CDR3 is 14 residues. Germline CDR1 GTSNPN, CDR2 SVGIG (reference sequence).

The chain couples TRBV18 to TRBJ2-3; 7 nucleotides align to TRBD2. V dropped 3 bases and J dropped 0; count of bases not matched to a gene: 0. Germline lookup yields CDR1 KGHSH and CDR2 LQKENI. The CDR3 has 14 residues. Here the CDR3 DNA reads TGTGCCAGCTCACCTAGCGGGAGCACAGATACGCAGTATTTT. It encodes CASSPSGSTDTQYF.

The CDR3 loop is CASSIPGLWAKNIQYF. CDR3 in DNA: TGTGCCAGTAGTATCCCAGGGCTGTGGGCCAAAAACATTCAGTACTTC. The J gene is TRBJ2-4, the V gene TRBV19; a possible D gene is TRBD1 (5 bases). Per the germline V gene, CDR1 is LNHDA and CDR2 is SQIVND (reference sequence). The CDR3 has 16 amino acids. V lost 3 bases, J lost 1 base, and 13 bases lay in between.

The chain has TRBV19 and TRBJ1-5; TRBD1 matches 8 bases. CDR3 size: 17 residues. The ends lost 10 bases at V and 0 bases at J; junction bases unmatched: 14. In germline, CDR1 is LNHDA, CDR2 SQIVND (reference sequence). CDR3 nucleotide sequence: TGTGCCAATCTACAGGCGACAGGGGCTTATAGCAATCAGCCCCAGCATTTT. This sequence encodes CANLQATGAYSNQPQHF.